This is a list of T cell receptor beta chains from one sample in a study of CD8 T cells in Susac syndrome. MiXCR, run by TCRdb on the immunoSEQ multiplex PCR reads, gives a single entry per CDR3 protein. The sample has about 150,000 distinct CDR3 sequences; approximately 93% are singletons. The sample was CD8+ T cells from PBMCs. The receptors were sampled from a human donor with multiple sclerosis. The CDR3 runs from the conserved cysteine through the conserved F or W. The D gene is left open where the match is weak. Some rows mark clone size as missing; the rest say once, few, many or name a class of expanded clone.

CDR3 protein	CDR3 DNA	V gene	D gene	clone size	J gene
CASSPSIGVDSYEQYF	TGTGCCAGCAGTCCCTCGATCGGAGTAGACTCCTACGAGCAGTACTTC	TRBV27	-	-	TRBJ2-7
CASSHGLAGGDTQYF	TGTGCCAGCAGCCACGGACTAGCGGGCGGAGATACGCAGTATTTT	TRBV3-1	TRBD2	-	TRBJ2-3
CASSPTKTKYNEQFF	TGTGCCAGCAGCCCCACGAAGACCAAATACAATGAGCAGTTCTTC	TRBV11-2	-	-	TRBJ2-1
CASSYDRESNYGYTF	TGTGCCAGCAGTTACGATCGAGAATCTAACTATGGCTACACCTTC	TRBV6-2/TRBV6-3	-	-	TRBJ1-2
CASSLVGSISSYNEQFF	TGCGCCAGCAGCTTGGTGGGATCCATCAGCTCCTACAATGAGCAGTTCTTC	TRBV5-1	-	-	TRBJ2-1
CASTSRGWETQYF	TGTGCCAGCACATCCAGGGGGTGGGAGACCCAGTACTTC	TRBV5-6	TRBD1	once	TRBJ2-5
CASSLAPGHNEQFF	TGCGCCAGCAGCTTGGCACCGGGGCACAATGAGCAGTTCTTC	TRBV5-1	-	-	TRBJ2-1
CASSSRDRDPVHF	TGTGCCAGCAGCTCAAGGGACAGGGACCCCGTGCATTTT	TRBV7-9	TRBD1	-	TRBJ1-5
CASSQAPQDTQYF	TGTGCCAGCAGCCAAGCCCCACAGGATACGCAGTATTTT	TRBV14	-	-	TRBJ2-3
CASSASKRDEQFF	TGTGCCAGCAGCGCCTCTAAGCGCGATGAGCAGTTCTTC	TRBV9	-	once	TRBJ2-1
CSAGPQGVKGYTF	TGCAGCGCCGGACCTCAGGGGGTGAAGGGCTACACCTTC	TRBV29-1	TRBD1	-	TRBJ1-2
CSAFGYEQYF	TGCAGCGCCTTCGGCTACGAGCAGTACTTC	TRBV29-1	-	-	TRBJ2-7
CASSPQDRSNEKLFF	TGTGCCAGCAGCCCCCAGGACAGAAGCAATGAAAAACTGTTTTTT	TRBV9	-	-	TRBJ1-4
CASSFGDNTEAFF	TGTGCCAGCAGTTTCGGAGATAACACTGAAGCTTTCTTT	TRBV27	-	-	TRBJ1-1
CASSRIWGLDGYTF	TGTGCCAGCAGCCGGATTTGGGGTCTTGATGGCTACACCTTC	TRBV28	-	-	TRBJ1-2
CASSRTGAMNTEAFF	TGTGCCAGCAGCCGGACAGGGGCGATGAACACTGAAGCTTTCTTT	TRBV7-2	TRBD1	-	TRBJ1-1
CASSIALNTEAFF	TGTGCCAGTAGTATAGCGTTGAACACTGAAGCTTTCTTT	TRBV19	-	-	TRBJ1-1
CASSEAQLAGLQETQYF	TGTGCCAGCAGTGAAGCGCAACTAGCGGGGCTCCAAGAGACCCAGTACTTC	TRBV6-1	TRBD2	-	TRBJ2-5
CAWSSSGGVYEQYF	TGTGCCTGGAGTTCTAGCGGGGGGGTCTACGAGCAGTACTTC	TRBV30	TRBD2	-	TRBJ2-7
CASGNWGETQYF	TGTGCCAGCGGGAATTGGGGAGAGACCCAGTACTTC	TRBV28	-	-	TRBJ2-5
CASSFDRGRYEQYF	TGTGCCAGCAGCTTCGACAGGGGGCGTTACGAGCAGTACTTC	TRBV11-1	TRBD1	-	TRBJ2-7
CASSVGQGPGNEQFF	TGTGCCAGCAGCGTAGGACAGGGACCCGGCAATGAGCAGTTCTTC	TRBV9	TRBD1	-	TRBJ2-1
CSVPGTGLTGELFF	TGCAGCGTCCCGGGGACAGGGTTGACCGGGGAGCTGTTTTTT	TRBV29-1	TRBD1	once	TRBJ2-2
CSVHLGTSGDSDTQYF	TGCAGCGTCCATCTAGGGACTAGCGGGGACTCAGATACGCAGTATTTT	TRBV29-1	TRBD2	-	TRBJ2-3
CASSLKSENYGYTF	TGTGCCAGCAGCTTGAAATCGGAAAACTATGGCTACACCTTC	TRBV7-9	-	-	TRBJ1-2
CASSGADYGYTF	TGCGCCAGCAGCGGGGCGGACTATGGCTACACCTTC	TRBV5-1	-	once	TRBJ1-2
CASSGAGANYGYTF	TGCGCCAGCAGCGGGGCCGGCGCTAACTATGGCTACACCTTC	TRBV5-1	-	-	TRBJ1-2
CASSVDEGVGTGELFF	TGTGCCAGCAGCGTAGATGAAGGGGTTGGGACCGGGGAGCTGTTTTTT	TRBV9	-	-	TRBJ2-2
CASSLGHLQETQYF	TGTGCCAGCAGCTTGGGACACCTTCAAGAGACCCAGTACTTC	TRBV11-2	-	-	TRBJ2-5
CASSLNSGTGYEQYF	TGTGCCAGCAGCTTAAATTCCGGGACTGGCTACGAGCAGTACTTC	TRBV27	-	once	TRBJ2-7
CASSPTRGSYGYTF	TGTGCCAGCAGCCCAACCAGGGGATCCTATGGCTACACCTTC	TRBV13	-	-	TRBJ1-2
CASSLGIQSPLHF	TGTGCCAGCAGCTTAGGGATACAATCACCCCTCCACTTT	TRBV13	-	-	TRBJ1-6
CASSQGERGGRETQYF	TGTGCCAGCAGCCAAGGCGAGCGGGGGGGCCGTGAGACCCAGTACTTC	TRBV3-1	TRBD2	-	TRBJ2-5
CASVNSWEGGSSTDTQYF	TGTGCTAGTGTTAACAGTTGGGAGGGGGGTTCTAGCACAGATACGCAGTATTTT	TRBV12-5	-	once	TRBJ2-3
CASSRRNTEVFF	TGTGCCAGCAGCCGTCGTAACACTGAAGTTTTCTTT	TRBV5-6	-	-	TRBJ1-1
CASSFWSRGQYQPQHF	TGTGCCAGCAGCTTTTGGAGCAGGGGCCAATATCAGCCCCAGCATTTT	TRBV5-6	-	-	TRBJ1-5
CASSFEGYNEQFF	TGTGCCAGCAGTTTCGAGGGCTACAATGAGCAGTTCTTC	TRBV12-3/TRBV12-4	-	-	TRBJ2-1
CASSPETSYGYTF	TGTGCCAGCAGCCCCGAGACAAGCTATGGCTACACCTTC	TRBV7-9	-	-	TRBJ1-2
CASSSKTETSTDTQYF	TGTGCCAGCAGCTCCAAGACAGAAACTAGCACAGATACGCAGTATTTT	TRBV7-9	-	-	TRBJ2-3
CASSLNRNTEAFF	TGTGCCAGCAGCTTAAACAGGAACACTGAAGCTTTCTTT	TRBV7-6	-	-	TRBJ1-1
CASSVPTRGNTGELFF	TGTGCCAGCAGTGTTCCCACCCGAGGTAACACCGGGGAGCTGTTTTTT	TRBV25-1	-	-	TRBJ2-2
CAWRRLARDAGELFF	TGTGCCTGGAGAAGGTTAGCTAGGGACGCCGGGGAGCTGTTTTTT	TRBV30	-	-	TRBJ2-2
CASNQGAEGYTF	TGTGCCAGCAATCAGGGGGCGGAGGGCTACACCTTC	TRBV9	TRBD1	-	TRBJ1-2
CASGGPLNEQFF	TGTGCCAGCGGGGGGCCCTTAAATGAGCAGTTCTTC	TRBV7-8	-	-	TRBJ2-1
CASSYSPGAREQYF	TGTGCCAGCAGTTACTCGCCCGGGGCACGCGAGCAGTACTTC	TRBV6-5	-	-	TRBJ2-7
CASSQDLATYNEQFF	TGTGCCAGCAGCCAAGACCTAGCGACCTACAATGAGCAGTTCTTC	TRBV3-1	-	-	TRBJ2-1
CASSLEGTSSYNSPLHF	TGTGCCAGCAGCTTGGAGGGTACGAGCTCCTATAATTCACCCCTCCACTTT	TRBV7-8	-	once	TRBJ1-6
CSAVTRLAGGYNEQFF	TGCAGTGCTGTAACCCGTCTAGCGGGGGGGTACAATGAGCAGTTCTTC	TRBV20-1	TRBD2	-	TRBJ2-1
CASSLGRSGGSYEQYF	TGTGCCAGCAGCTTAGGACGCAGCGGAGGCTCCTACGAGCAGTACTTC	TRBV13	-	-	TRBJ2-7
CASSLVRVASGGYTF	TGTGCCAGCAGCTTAGTACGCGTTGCTAGTGGGGGCTACACCTTC	TRBV13	-	-	TRBJ1-2
CASSELAGGPDTQYF	TGTGCCAGCAGTGAGCTAGCGGGGGGGCCAGATACGCAGTATTTT	TRBV6-4	TRBD2	few	TRBJ2-3
CASITGNTIYF	TGTGCCAGCATTACTGGAAACACCATATATTTT	TRBV7-9	-	-	TRBJ1-3
CASSWDRRDTEAFF	TGCGCCAGCAGCTGGGACAGAAGGGACACTGAAGCTTTCTTT	TRBV5-1	TRBD1	few	TRBJ1-1
CASSQEGRSRSYNEQFF	TGTGCCAGCAGCCAAGAAGGGAGATCGAGGTCCTACAATGAGCAGTTCTTC	TRBV3-1	-	-	TRBJ2-1
CASSTPILVHEQFF	TGTGCCAGTAGTACCCCAATACTTGTACATGAGCAGTTCTTC	TRBV19	-	-	TRBJ2-1
CASSYTSGVLQETQYF	TGTGCCAGCAGTTACACTAGCGGGGTCCTACAAGAGACCCAGTACTTC	TRBV6-5	TRBD2	-	TRBJ2-5
CSANGPHHFSGANVLTF	TGCAGTGCTAACGGGCCACATCACTTCTCTGGGGCCAACGTCCTGACTTTC	TRBV20-1	-	-	TRBJ2-6
CSVSGQGVYEQYF	TGCAGCGTCTCGGGACAGGGAGTATACGAGCAGTACTTC	TRBV29-1	TRBD1	-	TRBJ2-7
CASSQGSINEQFF	TGCGCCAGCAGCCAGGGTTCGATCAATGAGCAGTTCTTC	TRBV4-1	-	-	TRBJ2-1
CSAPGLAGGPNTGELFF	TGCAGTGCTCCGGGACTAGCGGGGGGACCTAACACCGGGGAGCTGTTTTTT	TRBV20-1	TRBD2	-	TRBJ2-2